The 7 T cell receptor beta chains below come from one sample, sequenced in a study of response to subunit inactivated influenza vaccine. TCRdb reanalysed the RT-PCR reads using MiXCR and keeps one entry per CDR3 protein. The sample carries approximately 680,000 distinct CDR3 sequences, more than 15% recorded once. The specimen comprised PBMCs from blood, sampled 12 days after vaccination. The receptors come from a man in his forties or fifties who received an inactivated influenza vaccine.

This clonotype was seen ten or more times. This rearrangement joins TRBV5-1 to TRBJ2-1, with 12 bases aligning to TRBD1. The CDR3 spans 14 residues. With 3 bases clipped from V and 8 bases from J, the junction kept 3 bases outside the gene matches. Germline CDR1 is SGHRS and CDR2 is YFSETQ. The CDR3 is CASSSGTGGHEQFF. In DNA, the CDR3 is TGCGCCAGCAGCTCCGGGACAGGGGGCCATGAGCAGTTCTTC.

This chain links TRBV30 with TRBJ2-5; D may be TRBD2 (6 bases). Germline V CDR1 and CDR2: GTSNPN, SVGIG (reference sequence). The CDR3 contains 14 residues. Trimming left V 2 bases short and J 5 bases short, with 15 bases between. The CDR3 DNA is TGTGCCTGGAGTCAAGACACTAGCAGGGAGACCCAGTACTTC. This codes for CAWSQDTSRETQYF.

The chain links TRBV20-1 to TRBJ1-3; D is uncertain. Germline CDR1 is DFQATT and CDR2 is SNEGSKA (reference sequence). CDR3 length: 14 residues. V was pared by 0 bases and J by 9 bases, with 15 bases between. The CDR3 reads CSARDTVGPGTIYF. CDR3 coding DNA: TGCAGTGCTAGAGATACTGTTGGGCCGGGCACCATATATTTT.

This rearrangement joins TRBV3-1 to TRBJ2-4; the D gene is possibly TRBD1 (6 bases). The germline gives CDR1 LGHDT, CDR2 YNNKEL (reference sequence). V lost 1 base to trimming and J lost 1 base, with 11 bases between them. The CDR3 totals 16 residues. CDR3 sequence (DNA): TGTGCCAGCAGCCAAGCTAACAGGGTGGCCAAAAACATTCAGTACTTC. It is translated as CASSQANRVAKNIQYF.

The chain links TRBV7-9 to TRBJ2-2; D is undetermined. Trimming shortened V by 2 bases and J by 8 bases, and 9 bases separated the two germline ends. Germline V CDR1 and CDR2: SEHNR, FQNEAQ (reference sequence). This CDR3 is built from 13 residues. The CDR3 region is CASSLFGVGELFF. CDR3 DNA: TGTGCCAGCAGCTTATTTGGAGTGGGGGAGCTGTTTTTT. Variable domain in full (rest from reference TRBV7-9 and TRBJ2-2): DTGVSQNPRHKITKRGQNVTFRCDPISEHNRLYWYRQTLGQGPEFLTYFQNEAQLEKSRLLSDRFSAERPKGSFSTLEIQRTEQGDSAMYLCASSLFGVGELFFGEGSRLTVL.

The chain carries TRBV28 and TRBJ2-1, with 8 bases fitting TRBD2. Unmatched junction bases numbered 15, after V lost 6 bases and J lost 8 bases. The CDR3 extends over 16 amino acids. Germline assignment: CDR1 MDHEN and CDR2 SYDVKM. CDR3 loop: CASSQGSGLAVHEQFF. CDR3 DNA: TGTGCCAGCAGCCAAGGCTCTGGACTAGCTGTCCATGAGCAGTTCTTC. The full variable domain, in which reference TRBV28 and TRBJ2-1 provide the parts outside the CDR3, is DVKVTQSSRYLVKRTGEKVFLECVQDMDHENMFWYRQDPGLGLRLIYFSYDVKMKEKGDIPEGYSVSREKKERFSLILESASTNQTSMYLCASSQGSGLAVHEQFFGPGTRLTVL.

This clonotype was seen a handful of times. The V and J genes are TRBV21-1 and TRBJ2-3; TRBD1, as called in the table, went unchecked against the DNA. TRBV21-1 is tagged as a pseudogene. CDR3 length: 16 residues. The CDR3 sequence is CASSKAPRASTDTQYF. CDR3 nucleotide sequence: TGTGCCAGCAGCAAAGCCCCCCGGGCTAGCACAGATACGCAGTATTTT.